The clone carrying this TCR beta chain appeared a few times. The antigen is not known. This entry comes from a study of identical twins. The CDR3 consists of 13 residues. Trimming pared 5 bases from V and 2 bases from J, leaving 9 bases between. Points from the study as a whole: Out-of-frame alpha sequences shared between twins exhibited an excess of low generation probability. Fewer insertions characterized abundant cord blood beta clonotypes, whereas memory repertoires showed none. Analyses of zero insertions could be partly confounded by invariant MAIT and iNKT cells.

TCRdb passed the 5' RACE reads through MiXCR, listing each CDR3 protein once. The table shows approximately 590,000 distinct CDR3 sequences, with roughly 9.9% occurring only once. These data were also reused for a study on yellow fever vaccine responses in identical twins.

The chain joins TRBV12-3 or TRBV12-4 to TRBJ1-1; D uncertain. The receptor's source is a woman between 18 and 30 years old in good health. The sample was PBMCs. CDR3: CASSGSYNTEAFF. The CDR3 DNA is TGTGCCAGCAGTGGGTCTTATAACACTGAAGCTTTCTTT.